The sequence of this T cell receptor (beta chain) was determined in a study of cytomegalovirus exposure and HLA in healthy donors (dated by TCRdb to about 2017). Regarding the complete study: In an earlier analysis of some 610 of the donors, roughly 300 Gb of sequence data and 95 million to 130 million unique TCR beta sequences from roughly 200 million T cells were reported. HLA typing included class I and class II loci at four-digit resolution. A later analysis re-examined previously published TCR beta repertoires from about 670 donors and added high-resolution HLA genotyping to investigate patterns of TCR occurrence. The study aimed to test whether cataloging public T cell receptors could reveal signatures of past pathogen exposure. The study profiled the T cell repertoires of 550 to 700 subjects by immunosequencing and related them to cytomegalovirus serostatus. An early release covering around 630 HLA-typed donors comprised approximately 300 gigabases of sequencing data and around 86 million unique TCR sequences. The number of typed donors differed by locus: about 629-640 for A, B, C, DRB1 and DQB1; approximately 530 for DQA1; fewer than 610 for DPA1; and about 450 for DPB1. In the later analysis, no new phenotypic data were used to find candidate immune exposures; instead, reliance was placed on TCR beta sequences and their occurrence across donors. Donor age, sex, ethnicity and CMV serostatus were compiled alongside the repertoire data. To decide whether each TCR beta V gene segment behaved as functional or pseudogenic, an earlier analysis of over 500 of the donors relied on high-throughput TCR beta sequencing. The genetic ancestry cluster associated with self-reported Caucasian donors included about 84% of the roughly 400 genotyped donors. Every repertoire in the discovery cohort had been generated on one and the same sequencing platform. Genome-wide SNP genotypes for about three fifths of the roughly 670 donors were used in a later genetic analysis, which treated that subset as a discovery cohort. A handful of DR-DQ haplotypes were treated as single units for association and clustering because of strong linkage in the cohort. High-throughput TCR immunosequencing, statistical association of individual TCRs with disease status, and machine learning were combined to predict cytomegalovirus infection status. Across around 400 genotyped donors of the cohort, an average of about 240,000 unique TCR beta nucleotide sequences per donor were sequenced, and 15% to 20% of those sequences were non-productive. A separate validation cohort of roughly 130 different subjects was used in addition to the approximately 610-subject first cohort. General study outcomes and caveats: The study listed 150 to 200 TCR beta chains as associated with cytomegalovirus. A later analysis associated 17,000 or so TCR beta sequences with specific HLA alleles at a false discovery rate of 0.05. The authors suggested that the approach could potentially be generalized to other disease states and immunological phenotypes. Some IMGT-functional V segments, including TRBV6-2 and TRBV6-3, could not be told apart with the 87-base-pair reads, so those segments were excluded. An association between a missense DCLRE1C variant and V-gene and J-gene trimming of TCR beta chains was found in a later genetic analysis and replicated in an independent cohort. A later analysis found that TCR association rates varied across HLA loci, with DRB1 alleles showing the most associated TCRs and HLA-C alleles the fewest. In both the original and validation cohorts, the classifier was reported to diagnose cytomegalovirus status with high specificity and sensitivity. The earlier analysis of nearly 600 of the donors excluded over 15 rarely observed V segments, including chromosome 9 orphons, because counts were too low. Because some donors lacked HLA typing at each locus, the association tests relied only on the typed subset. A group of highly shared sequence variants was considered likely to be a technical artifact of the sequencing pipeline. In an earlier analysis of fewer than 700 of the donors, most TCR beta V segments appeared in productive rearrangements about 87% or about 30% of the time, broadly matching IMGT annotations. In a later analysis, several top co-occurrence clusters were reported to appear linked to parvovirus B19, influenza, CMV and Epstein-Barr virus. Three of the identified cytomegalovirus-associated TCR beta chains were confirmed in vitro to be specific for cytomegalovirus antigens. The presence/absence analyses assumed that sequencing depth was roughly uniform across donors, and that assumption may not be true. A further reported finding was that TCR beta sequences accurately predicted the HLA-A and HLA-B alleles for most subjects in the first cohort. According to a later analysis, most CMV-associated TCR beta chains appeared to be HLA-restricted, and the HLA associations seemed to be driven largely by CMV exposure. While some public TCRs were present in many individuals, most TCR sequences turned up only very rarely across donors. Linkage disequilibrium might explain the correlated functional status among segregating V segments, but an unknown experimental factor could not be excluded. The only immune exposure information available for the cohort was CMV serostatus. A later analysis found that HLA-associated TCR beta chains were more clonally expanded and had lower generation probabilities than equally common non-associated chains. This cohort had only TCR beta chains sequenced, and the lack of alpha or paired-chain data limited which features could be detected. In a later genetic analysis, fewer N-insertions in productive TCRs were reported among donors in an Asian-associated ancestry cluster than the roughly 700-donor mean. Strong co-occurrence of HLA alleles, especially DR and DQ, made assigning TCR associations to individual alleles difficult.

This clone is a singleton in its sample. The antigen it binds to is not known. No base qualities exist here, and no much larger clone lies one base off it. Here V drops 2 bases and J drops 3 bases, and the junction holds 7 bases not matched to any gene. The germline V gene provides CDR1 SGHTA and CDR2 FQGNSA. Spanning cysteine to phenylalanine, the CDR3 consists of 15 amino acids. The sequence is cut down to CDR3 DNA, 45 bases in frame from base 1. The cohort comprised 666 healthy bone marrow donors. Cohort members were all nominally healthy when sampled, although unrecorded immune exposures were likely present. The donor was CMV seronegative and belonged to the group of under 400 seronegative cohort members. A peripheral blood sample was provided by each donor, and peripheral blood mononuclear cells were used for TCR beta sequencing. The Qiagen DNeasy Blood Extraction Kit was used to extract genomic DNA from the blood cell samples.

The library was produced with the immunoSEQ multiplex PCR assay. For the multiplex PCR, a mixture combining 60 forward primers for TCR Vbeta segments and 13 reverse primers for TCR Jbeta segments was used. A multiplex PCR assay on genomic DNA amplified the CDR3 region of rearranged TCR beta genes. On the Illumina HiSeq System, the amplified TCR beta libraries were sequenced as 87-base-pair reads. Under the source paper's analysis protocol: A later analysis tallied roughly 78 million unique TCR beta chains across the 610 or so repertoires, and approximately 9.9 million of those chains were shared by two or more donors. Raw reads were error-corrected and collapsed into unique sequences with a nearest-neighbor algorithm that merged closely related sequences to remove PCR and sequencing errors. To assign V, D and J gene segments, CDR3 sequences were aligned to IMGT reference sequences. For a sequence to be retained, at least a six-nucleotide match to both a V gene segment and a J gene segment was required. Rearrangements were called productive when the CDR3 lacked stop codons and stayed in frame with V and J; all others were non-productive. Following IMGT convention, CDR3 was defined as the stretch from the second conserved V-encoded cysteine to the conserved J-encoded phenylalanine. The earlier analysis of a few hundred of the donors excluded any sequence lacking an unambiguous match to a single V gene segment. In an earlier analysis of some 590 of the donors, V segments were called functional above 56.7% productive rearrangements and were called segregating when the between-donor standard deviation exceeded 5%. A statistical classification framework was developed to diagnose cytomegalovirus status using the catalog of TCR beta chain sequences. In a later analysis, V and J genes were assigned by comparing TCR nucleotide sequences against IMGT/GENE-DB human TR gene sequences. The TCRdist pipeline was used in a later analysis to assign CDR3 sequences and most-parsimonious VDJ recombination scenarios. In a later analysis, each TCR beta chain was defined by its CDR3 amino acid sequence together with its V-gene family, and reads lacking a unique V-gene family were excluded. A later analysis removed 592 highly shared, low-generation-probability nucleotide sequences to deal with suspected cross-contamination and a sequencing artifact. In a later analysis, a clonal expansion index was calculated for each public chain from normalized within-repertoire ranks of inferred template counts. In a later analysis, generation probabilities were computed using a VDJ recombination model fitted to out-of-frame rearrangements, and the results were checked against IGoR. In a later analysis, hypergeometric tests were used to score TCR-TCR, TCR-HLA and TCR-CMV co-occurrence, with a repertoire-size bias correction applied to TCR pairs. A later analysis estimated false discovery rates by permuting HLA or CMV assignments 20 times. In a later analysis, co-occurring TCRs were grouped with DBSCAN, and TCRdist sequence similarity was added when clustering was performed within HLA-allele-positive subsets. Co-occurrence clustering excluded repertoires with fewer than 30,000 or more than 120,000 public chains, plus five with anomalous nucleotide sharing. TCRdb holds this immuneACCESS table with in-frame rearrangements only. Some clones are missing; in checked studies, unresolved V genes explain under half, and the rest has no known cause. V, J and clone size reflect that table, while D and trimming were determined from the DNA. This sample is represented by 150,000 to 190,000 clones; around 72% of them were singletons. Of the sample, over 1.2% falls within the top ten clones.

This TCR was sampled from a man aged 18 to 30 in good health and CMV-seronegative. The V gene is TRBV7-2 and the J gene is TRBJ2-7; TRBD1 matches 7 bases in the middle. The sequencing sample was made of PBMCs. In nucleotides, the sequence is TGTGCCAGCAGCTTAAGCCAGGGGGTAGTCTACGAGCAGTACTTC. Its amino acids are CASSLSQGVVYEQYF.